A selection of T cell receptor beta chains follows, all from one sample in a study of T cell responses to AZD1222 COVID-19 vaccine. Sequencing was performed with immunoSEQ multiplex PCR; in TCRdb, only in-frame clones are kept and a portion is missing. The sample comprises roughly 77,000 clones, just over 90% of which are singletons, and 5.5% to 9% rests with the top ten. Sequencing used peripheral blood, obtained on day 0 of MenACWY control vaccination. The receptors were gathered from an adult in good health. The conserved cysteine and the conserved F or W are not part of the CDR3 here. Some rows have no size entry. The others give once, few or many, or a class for an expanded clone.

size,J,V,CDR3
NA,TRBJ1-2,TRBV15,ATSRDGGQPA
NA,TRBJ1-5,TRBV6-1,ASRERTANQPQH
NA,TRBJ1-2,TRBV10-3,AISESSLTGNYGYT
NA,TRBJ1-6,TRBV9,ASTPGVQPNSPLH
NA,TRBJ1-1,TRBV6-5,ASSTRDRGGTEAF
NA,TRBJ2-3,TRBV4-3,ASSQGQERTDTQY
NA,TRBJ2-1,TRBV12-5,ASVSSYNEQF
NA,TRBJ2-6,TRBV9,ASSVGHRNSGANVLT
NA,TRBJ1-6,TRBV24-1,ATSDAGTDLSPLH
NA,TRBJ2-7,TRBV28,ASRSTGTSYEQY
NA,TRBJ2-5,TRBV5-1,ASSLAVSRETQY
NA,TRBJ2-1,TRBV19,ASSIVKTGRNEQF
NA,TRBJ2-1,TRBV7-6,ASSLVPGGYNEQF
NA,TRBJ2-6,TRBV7-2,ASSGAGSGANVLT
NA,TRBJ1-2,TRBV4-2,ASSQERTDYGYT
NA,TRBJ1-6,TRBV28,ASSSQGEGSPLH
NA,TRBJ1-5,TRBV6-2/TRBV6-3,ASSETWSQPQH
few,TRBJ2-1,TRBV28,ASSLSAGTINEQF
NA,TRBJ2-7,TRBV6-2/TRBV6-3,ASRPGEGRNEQY
NA,TRBJ1-4,TRBV5-1,ASSLGQVPTNEKLF
NA,TRBJ2-7,TRBV19,ASSRQQSSYEQY
once,TRBJ1-4,TRBV6-6,ASSFGQGAHEKLF